The rows below give T cell receptor beta chains drawn from one sample of a study of blood T cell repertoires in COVID-19. The table came from immunoSEQ multiplex PCR; TCRdb's copy has only in-frame clones and leaves some out. The profile shows 75,000 to 95,000 clones, about four fifths of them singletons. The sample consisted of peripheral blood. The receptors here all came from a woman in her thirties or forties with active or convalescent COVID-19. Each CDR3 is given with its conserved first and last residue. A D gene is named only where the DNA matches it firmly. Not all rows give a size; the values are once, few, many and, for expanded clones, a class.

>TRBJ1-5|TRBV19|once|-
CASSISPNRVNQPQHF
TGTGCCAGTAGTATCTCGCCTAACAGGGTTAATCAGCCCCAGCATTTT
>TRBJ2-6|TRBV7-6|-|TRBD2
CASSARLAGGVGANVLTF
TGTGCCAGCAGCGCTCGACTAGCGGGAGGGGTCGGGGCCAACGTCCTGACTTTC
>TRBJ2-7|TRBV10-3|once|-
CAISEPYLRGEQYF
TGTGCCATCAGTGAGCCTTACCTACGGGGCGAGCAGTACTTC
>TRBJ2-7|TRBV7-9|-|-
CASSFARYEQYF
TGTGCCAGCAGCTTCGCCAGGTACGAGCAGTACTTC
>TRBJ2-5|TRBV6-5|-|TRBD2
CASSYGAGEETQYF
TGTGCCAGCAGTTACGGTGCGGGGGAAGAGACCCAGTACTTC
>TRBJ2-6|TRBV7-2|-|-
CASSFNVFAGANVLTF
TGTGCCAGCAGCTTTAATGTGTTCGCTGGGGCCAACGTCCTGACTTTC
>TRBJ2-5|TRBV30|-|-
CAWSQGSGLAQETQYF
TGTGCCTGGAGTCAGGGTTCGGGCTTAGCACAAGAGACCCAGTACTTC
>TRBJ2-1|TRBV11-1|few|-
CASSQEGGSNEQFF
TGTGCCAGCAGCCAAGAGGGGGGGAGCAATGAGCAGTTCTTC
>TRBJ2-2|TRBV6-1|-|TRBD2
CASSEFGGGNTGELFF
TGTGCCAGCAGTGAATTTGGCGGGGGGAACACCGGGGAGCTGTTTTTT
>TRBJ1-5|TRBV6-2/TRBV6-3|-|-
CASSLDTYQPQHF
TGTGCCAGCAGTTTGGACACCTATCAGCCCCAGCATTTT
>TRBJ2-2|TRBV6-2/TRBV6-3|-|TRBD2
CASSYKLAGGPRDTGELFF
TGTGCCAGCAGTTACAAGCTAGCGGGGGGGCCTCGGGACACCGGGGAGCTGTTTTTT
>TRBJ1-5|TRBV27|-|-
CASSLIGRGAQPQHF
TGTGCCAGCAGTTTAATAGGCAGGGGTGCTCAGCCCCAGCATTTT
>TRBJ1-1|TRBV5-4|-|-
CASSLAEGTEAFF
TGTGCCAGCAGCTTGGCCGAGGGCACTGAAGCTTTCTTT
>TRBJ2-1|TRBV4-2|-|TRBD2
CASSQGLAGGPGSFLYNEQFF
TGTGCCAGCAGCCAAGGACTAGCGGGAGGGCCCGGTTCGTTTCTCTACAATGAGCAGTTCTTC
>TRBJ2-7|TRBV7-2|-|TRBD1
CASSFYQGAWAEQYF
TGTGCCAGCAGCTTCTATCAGGGGGCCTGGGCCGAGCAGTACTTC
>TRBJ1-2|TRBV6-5|-|TRBD1
CASSYSGQGLSYTF
TGTGCCAGCAGTTACTCCGGACAGGGCCTGAGCTACACCTTC